The 16 T cell receptor beta chains below all came from one sample that was sequenced in a study of cytomegalovirus exposure and HLA in healthy donors. The PCR contained 60 Vbeta and 13 Jbeta primers. Sequencing was performed with immunoSEQ multiplex PCR; in TCRdb, only in-frame clones are kept and a portion is missing. The table has some 77,000 clones, approximately 80% seen once. Source material: PBMCs. The origin of the receptors is a woman in her forties or fifties in good health and CMV-seropositive.

The V and J genes are TRBV9 and TRBJ1-1; 8 nucleotides agree with TRBD1. CDR1 and CDR2 from the germline V gene are SGDLS and YYNGEE. Trimming removed 4 bases from V and 5 bases from J; junction bases left unmatched: 7. The CDR3 length is 14 residues. This CDR3 reads CASSPAGGKTEAFF. CDR3 nucleotide sequence: TGTGCCAGCAGCCCAGCAGGGGGCAAAACTGAAGCTTTCTTT.

This sequence joins TRBV5-1 and TRBJ2-3; TRBD2 matches at 7 bases. CDR1 and CDR2 from the germline V gene are SGHRS and YFSETQ. CDR3 size: 16 residues. V shed 2 bases, J shed 7 bases, and the junction held 13 bases outside the gene matches. For the CDR3, the DNA is TGCGCCAGCAGCTTACTCTCCCTAGCGGCGAGTTATACGCAGTATTTT. Translated: CASSLLSLAASYTQYF.

This chain joins TRBV13 and TRBJ2-2; 9 bases align to TRBD1. With V trimmed by 4 bases and J by 3 bases, 6 bases remained unmatched. The CDR3 is made up of 16 amino acids. CDR1 is PRHDT and CDR2 is FYEKMQ in the germline V gene (reference sequence). CDR3 DNA: TGTGCCAGCAGCTATGGACAGGGGTTGGACACCGGGGAGCTGTTTTTT. Protein sequence: CASSYGQGLDTGELFF.

The chain combines TRBV5-4 with TRBJ2-2, with 15 bases matching TRBD2. CDR1 and CDR2 from the germline V gene are SGHNT and YYREEE (reference sequence). The CDR3 spans 18 residues. Unmatched junction bases numbered 8, after V lost 4 bases and J lost 4 bases. DNA of the CDR3: TGTGCCAGCAGCCGGACTAGCGGGGGGGCTCTGGGCACCGGGGAGCTGTTTTTT. Its translation is CASSRTSGGALGTGELFF.

The CDR3 region is CASSPQGPETQYF. The CDR3 DNA reads TGTGCCAGCAGCCCCCAGGGGCCAGAGACCCAGTACTTC. The chain uses TRBV9 and TRBJ2-5; the D gene is possibly TRBD1 (6 bases). The V end lost 4 bases, the J end lost 4 bases, and 11 bases lay between the germline ends. The CDR3 length is 13 residues. The germline V gene encodes CDR1 SGDLS and CDR2 YYNGEE.

The gene calls are TRBV19 and TRBJ2-1; D may be TRBD1 (6 bases). V lost 8 bases and J lost 7, with 12 bases in between. Germline V CDR1 and CDR2: LNHDA, SQIVND (reference sequence). The CDR3 is made up of 12 amino acids. DNA of the CDR3: TGTGCCAGTGGGGGCAGTGCAAATGAGCAGTTCTTC. It specifies CASGGSANEQFF.

The chain joins TRBV6-5 to TRBJ2-7; no definite D call. Trimming cost V 0 bases and J 6 bases, with 9 bases left between them. Germline lookup yields CDR1 MNHEY and CDR2 SVGAGI. This CDR3 region has 13 residues. This CDR3 is CASSYSVGSEQYV. CDR3 in DNA: TGTGCCAGCAGTTACTCTGTCGGAAGCGAGCAGTACGTC.

The chain joins TRBV19 to TRBJ1-1; the match to TRBD1 covers 7 bases. The CDR3 extends over 12 amino acids. Germline V gene data show CDR1 as LNHDA and CDR2 as SQIVND (reference sequence). V dropped 3 bases and J dropped 10; count of bases not matched to a gene: 5. The CDR3 spells CASSIEGARAFF. The CDR3 DNA reads as TGTGCCAGTAGTATCGAGGGGGCGAGAGCTTTCTTT.

V is TRBV4-1 and J is TRBJ2-3; the match to TRBD2 covers 7 bases. The germline V gene encodes CDR1 MGHRA and CDR2 YSYEKL. The junction had 10 bases not matched to a gene; V was cut back by 7 bases and J by 6 bases. This CDR3 comprises 14 residues. This chain's CDR3 is CASTSSPGGDTQYF. For the CDR3, the DNA is TGCGCCAGCACCTCATCCCCCGGGGGGGATACGCAGTATTTT.

The rearrangement uses TRBV21-1 and TRBJ2-5; TRBD1, the D gene given by the table, was not confirmed from the DNA. TRBV21-1 is marked as a pseudogene. The CDR3 has 15 amino acids. The CDR3 sequence: CASSKRPLREETQYF. CDR3 DNA: TGTGCCAGCAGCAAACGACCCCTCAGGGAAGAGACCCAGTACTTC.

The rearrangement links TRBV2 to TRBJ2-6; D possibly corresponds to TRBD2 (6 bases). Germline assignment: CDR1 SNHLY and CDR2 FYNNEI. V lost 8 bases to trimming and J lost 1 base, with 18 bases between them. This CDR3 is 17 amino acids long. CDR3 nucleotides: TGTGCCAGCGCCCGGAGGGTTTTGAGTTCTGGGGCCAACGTCCTGACTTTC. Its protein product is CASARRVLSSGANVLTF.

The rearrangement links TRBV29-1 to TRBJ1-1; D may be TRBD1 (5 bases). Trimming left V 5 bases short and J 3 bases short, with 10 bases between. The CDR3 sequence is 12 residues long. Germline CDR1 and CDR2: SQVTM and ANQGSEA. CDR3 protein: CSVTPRDTEAFF. The CDR3 nucleotides are TGCAGCGTTACCCCCAGGGACACTGAAGCTTTCTTT. Full variable domain (outside the CDR3, taken from reference TRBV29-1 and TRBJ1-1): SAVISQKPSRDICQRGTSLTIQCQVDSQVTMMFWYRQQPGQSLTLIATANQGSEATYESGFVIDKFPISRPNLTFSTLTVSNMSPEDSSIYLCSVTPRDTEAFFGQGTRLTVV.

The V gene is TRBV5-8, the J gene TRBJ1-5; D is undetermined. V lost 2 bases to trimming and J lost 11 bases, with 8 bases between them. Per the germline V gene, CDR1 is SGHTS and CDR2 is YDEGEE. The CDR3 runs 11 residues. This CDR3 is CASSFGSAQHF. CDR3 coding DNA: TGTGCCAGCAGCTTCGGGTCGGCCCAGCATTTT. Complete variable domain (other parts from reference TRBV5-8 and TRBJ1-5): EAGVTQSPTHLIKTRGQQATLRCSPISGHTSVYWYQQALGLGLQFLLWYDEGEERNRGNFPPRFSGRQFPNYSSELNVNALELEDSALYLCASSFGSAQHFGDGTRLSIL.

The chain has TRBV9 and TRBJ2-7; D might be TRBD1 (6 bases). The CDR3 is 14 residues long. The V gene lost 0 bases and the J gene lost 2 bases, with 9 bases spanning the gap. The germline gives CDR1 SGDLS, CDR2 YYNGEE. In DNA form, the CDR3 reads TGTGCCAGCAGCGTAGGGACAGTCCCCTACGAGCAGTACTTC. Protein: CASSVGTVPYEQYF.

J is TRBJ1-6 and V is TRBV5-1, with D possibly TRBD1 on 6 matching bases. Germline V gene lookup returns CDR1 SGHRS and CDR2 YFSETQ. The CDR3 contains 14 residues. With 6 bases removed from V and 4 bases from J, the gap between germline ends came to 11 bases. Here the CDR3 reads CASKQGVYNSPLHF. The CDR3 nucleotides read TGCGCCAGCAAACAGGGCGTTTATAATTCACCCCTCCACTTT.

Written as DNA, the CDR3 is TGCGCCAGCAGCCCGGGACTGTCGTTCACCGGGGAGCTGTTTTTT. This translates into CASSPGLSFTGELFF. The chain couples TRBV5-1 to TRBJ2-2, with D possibly being TRBD2 (6 bases). From germline, CDR1 is SGHRS and CDR2 YFSETQ. Trimming left V 4 bases short and J 4 bases short, with 14 bases between. The CDR3 loop spans 15 amino acids. The whole variable domain, filled in from reference TRBV5-1 and TRBJ2-2, reads KAGVTQTPRYLIKTRGQQVTLSCSPISGHRSVSWYQQTPGQGLQFLFEYFSETQRNKGNFPGRFSGRQFSNSRSEMNVSTLELGDSALYLCASSPGLSFTGELFFGEGSRLTVL.